This is a list of T cell receptor beta chains from one sample in a study of blood T cell repertoires in COVID-19. Using immunoSEQ multiplex PCR, the repertoire was profiled, and TCRdb retains in-frame clones only, with some absent. The sample has 95,000 to 150,000 clones; roughly 88% are singletons. The sample comprised peripheral blood. The receptors were sampled from a man aged 35 to 55 with acute or convalescent COVID-19. The CDR3 runs from the conserved cysteine through the conserved F or W. The order of the fields is D gene, V gene, J gene, clone size, CDR3 DNA, CDR3 protein. A D gene is named only where the DNA matches it firmly. Not all rows give a size; the values are once, few, many and, for expanded clones, a class.

>-|TRBV2|TRBJ1-5|-
TGTGCCAGCAGTTCACAGGGTGTTGGCAATCAGCCCCAGCATTTT
CASSSQGVGNQPQHF
>TRBD1|TRBV20-1|TRBJ1-3|once
TGCAGTGCTAGTGACAGGGACTCTGGAAACACCATATATTTT
CSASDRDSGNTIYF
>-|TRBV6-5|TRBJ2-1|once
TGTGCCAGCAGTTACCTTCCCGCCAGACAAGCCAGTGAGCAGTTCTTC
CASSYLPARQASEQFF
>-|TRBV29-1|TRBJ1-1|-
TGCAGCGTTGAAGATTCAGGGGTTGGCACTGAAGCTTTCTTT
CSVEDSGVGTEAFF
>-|TRBV11-2|TRBJ1-4|-
TGTGCCAGCAGCTTAGGTGCAGGCCGAAATGAAAAACTGTTTTTT
CASSLGAGRNEKLFF
>-|TRBV9|TRBJ1-1|-
TGTGCCAGCAGCGTAAGTGGTGGCCAAATGAACACTGAAGCTTTCTTT
CASSVSGGQMNTEAFF
>-|TRBV4-1|TRBJ1-4|-
TGCGCCAGCAGCCAACAGGGTATGGTGACAGGAAAACTGTTTTTT
CASSQQGMVTGKLFF
>-|TRBV2|TRBJ1-5|-
TGTGCCAGCAGTGGCCTTCGAGTGGGCAATCAGCCCCAGCATTTT
CASSGLRVGNQPQHF
>-|TRBV20-1|TRBJ1-2|-
TGCAGTGCTCGTGACAGAATCAACTATGGCTACACCTTC
CSARDRINYGYTF
>TRBD2|TRBV7-2|TRBJ2-2|-
TGTGCCAGCAGCCTTACTAGCGGGAGTCCGACCGGGGAGCTGTTTTTT
CASSLTSGSPTGELFF
>-|TRBV5-4|TRBJ1-4|-
TGTGCCAGCAGCTTGCAGGTCACAACTAATGAAAAACTGTTTTTT
CASSLQVTTNEKLFF
>-|TRBV29-1|TRBJ2-1|-
TGCAGCGTTGGGAGGGAGCCCTACAATGAGCAGTTCTTC
CSVGREPYNEQFF
>TRBD2|TRBV19|TRBJ2-1|once
TGTGCCAGTAGTATGCGGACTAGCGGGGTGAGCTCCTACAATGAGCAGTTCTTC
CASSMRTSGVSSYNEQFF
>TRBD1|TRBV12-3/TRBV12-4|TRBJ1-2|-
TGTGCCAGCAGGATGACAGGGTTGGGCGGCTACACCTTC
CASRMTGLGGYTF
>-|TRBV9|TRBJ2-1|-
TGTGCCAGCAGCGTAAAATTGTCGGGGAACTACAATGAGCAGTTCTTC
CASSVKLSGNYNEQFF
>TRBD2|TRBV7-2|TRBJ2-7|-
TGTGCCAGCAGCACAACTAGCGGAGGTGGCGAGCAGTACTTC
CASSTTSGGGEQYF
>TRBD1|TRBV5-3|TRBJ2-7|once
TGTGCCAGAAGCTTAGGCCACAGGGGGTCGTACGAGCAGTACTTC
CARSLGHRGSYEQYF
>TRBD1|TRBV7-9|TRBJ1-1|-
TGTGCCAGCAGCTTACTTCGGGACAGGGGAGGAGGGGTAGAAGCTTTCTTT
CASSLLRDRGGGVEAFF
>-|TRBV6-1|TRBJ1-2|-
TGTGCCAGCAGTGAAATACGGGGGGGATATGGCTACACCTTC
CASSEIRGGYGYTF
>-|TRBV2|TRBJ1-2|-
TGTGCCACCAAATGGGGGCCTCAGAACTATGGCTACACCTTC
CATKWGPQNYGYTF
>-|TRBV29-1|TRBJ1-3|-
TGCAGCGTTGAATCAGAAGGGGCTGGAAACACCATATATTTT
CSVESEGAGNTIYF
>-|TRBV6-5|TRBJ1-4|-
TGTGCCAGCAGTTACTCGTCGGGGGGTGAAAAACTGTTTTTT
CASSYSSGGEKLFF
>-|TRBV12-3/TRBV12-4|TRBJ1-1|-
TGTGCCAGCGTCAGGGGAAGTGGGACTGAAGCTTTCTTT
CASVRGSGTEAFF
>-|TRBV6-5|TRBJ1-3|-
TGTGCCAGCACCGGAGGGTTAGAAAACACCATATATTTT
CASTGGLENTIYF
>-|TRBV30|TRBJ2-1|-
TGTGCCTGGAGTGTCGACCAGGGGCAGGGCAATGAGCAGTTCTTC
CAWSVDQGQGNEQFF
>TRBD1|TRBV5-1|TRBJ1-2|-
TGCGCCAGCAGCGCGGACAGGGAGGGATATTTGGGCTACACCTTC
CASSADREGYLGYTF
>TRBD1|TRBV4-2|TRBJ1-1|once
TGTGCCAGCAGCCAATTTCGGGACAGGGGTGGAACTGAAGCTTTCTTT
CASSQFRDRGGTEAFF
>-|TRBV4-1|TRBJ1-1|-
TGCGCCAGCAGCCAAGACAGGGAGAACACTGAAGCTTTCTTT
CASSQDRENTEAFF
>-|TRBV28|TRBJ2-7|-
TGTGCCAGCAGAAAACAGGGTTGGCTCGAGCAGTACTTC
CASRKQGWLEQYF
>TRBD1|TRBV15|TRBJ1-2|-
TGTGCCACCAGCAGCCCGGACAGGGAGAATGGCTACACCTTC
CATSSPDRENGYTF
>TRBD1|TRBV6-5|TRBJ1-1|-
TGTGCCAGCAGACACCGGGACAGAGAGCAGGCTTTCTTT
CASRHRDREQAFF
>TRBD1|TRBV7-2|TRBJ1-5|-
TGTGCCAGCAGCCCCGGGCAGGGGGGTCAGCCCCAGCATTTT
CASSPGQGGQPQHF
>-|TRBV5-1|TRBJ1-1|few
TGCGCCAGCAGCGCCCCGGGGAACACTGAAGCTTTCTTT
CASSAPGNTEAFF
>-|TRBV6-5|TRBJ1-1|-
TGTGCCAGCAGTTACTCGAAGGGATCGAGGGCTGAAGCTTTCTTT
CASSYSKGSRAEAFF